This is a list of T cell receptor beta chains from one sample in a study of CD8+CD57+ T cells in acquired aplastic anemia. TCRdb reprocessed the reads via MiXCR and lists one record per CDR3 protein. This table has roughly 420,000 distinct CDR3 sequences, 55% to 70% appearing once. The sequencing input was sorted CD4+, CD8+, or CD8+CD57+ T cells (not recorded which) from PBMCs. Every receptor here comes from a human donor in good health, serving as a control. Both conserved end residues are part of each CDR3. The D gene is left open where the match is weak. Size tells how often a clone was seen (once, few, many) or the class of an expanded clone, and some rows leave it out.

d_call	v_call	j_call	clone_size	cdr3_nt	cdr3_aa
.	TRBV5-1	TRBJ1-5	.	TGTGCCAGCAGCGAGGTATGGGACCAAGATCAGCCCCAGCATTTT	CASSEVWDQDQPQHF
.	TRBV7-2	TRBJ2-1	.	TGTGCCAGCAGCCCGGAACGGGACGGGCAGTTCTTC	CASSPERDGQFF
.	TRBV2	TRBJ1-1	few	TGTGCCAGCACCAGGACAGAACCATTACCTGAAGCTTTCTTT	CASTRTEPLPEAFF
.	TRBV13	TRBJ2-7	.	TGTGCTAGTTCGTCGGCCGAGGCCGAGCAGTACTTC	CASSSAEAEQYF
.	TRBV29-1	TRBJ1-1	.	TGCAGCGTCGAAAAACAGGGCCGGAACACTGAAGCTTTCTTT	CSVEKQGRNTEAFF
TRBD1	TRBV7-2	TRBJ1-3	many	TGTGCCAGCAGCTGGGGACAGGGCCTTATATATTTT	CASSWGQGLIYF
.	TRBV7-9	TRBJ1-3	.	TGTGCCAGCAGCATATGGACAGACTGCTGTGGAAACACCATATATTTT	CASSIWTDCCGNTIYF
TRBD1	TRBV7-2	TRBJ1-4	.	TGTGCCAGCAGCCGAAGGGACAGGAATGAAACGCTGTTGTTT	CASSRRDRNETLLF
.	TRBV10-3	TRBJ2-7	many	TGTGCCATCACCGCGGGACTGCTTACCTACGAGCAGTACTTC	CAITAGLLTYEQYF
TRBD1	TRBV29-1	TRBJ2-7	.	TGCAGTGCTAGGACAGGCCCGGCAAGCACCGGCGAGCAGTACTTC	CSARTGPASTGEQYF
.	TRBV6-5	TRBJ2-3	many	TGTGCCAGCAGTTACTCGGTCGAAGATACGCAGTATTTT	CASSYSVEDTQYF
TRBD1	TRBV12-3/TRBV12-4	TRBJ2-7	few	TGTGCCAGCAGCCGGACAGGGGGAGGGCAGTACTTC	CASSRTGGGQYF
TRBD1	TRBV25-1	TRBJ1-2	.	TGTGCCAGCAGTCCACAGGGACAGGGACAATATGGCTACACCTTC	CASSPQGQGQYGYTF
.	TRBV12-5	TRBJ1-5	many	TGTGCTAGTGGTTTGCAGGGGAATCAGCCCCAGCATTTT	CASGLQGNQPQHF
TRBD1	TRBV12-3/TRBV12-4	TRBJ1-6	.	TGTGCCAGCGGGAAGACAGGGAATAATTCACCCCTCCACTTT	CASGKTGNNSPLHF
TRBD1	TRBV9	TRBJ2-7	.	TGTGCCAGCAGCTCCGGGACAGGGGGTTTCGAGCAGTACTTC	CASSSGTGGFEQYF
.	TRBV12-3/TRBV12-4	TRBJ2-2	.	TGTGCCAGCAGTCCTGACTTGGACTCGCACACCGGGGAGCTGTTTTTT	CASSPDLDSHTGELFF
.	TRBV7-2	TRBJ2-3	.	TGTGCCAGCAGCCTGGTGGTGAGCTCAGATAATTCACACTTT	CASSLVVSSDNSHF
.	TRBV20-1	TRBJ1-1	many	TGCAGTGCTAGAGATGTCGCACCCGGGAACACTGAAGCTTTCTTT	CSARDVAPGNTEAFF
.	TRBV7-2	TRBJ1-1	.	TGTGCCAGCAGCTTGACCGGCGGAGGGCCTGAAGCTTTCTTT	CASSLTGGGPEAFF
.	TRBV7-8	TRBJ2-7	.	TGTGCCAGCAGCTTCAACCGCACAGATACGCAGTATTTTTTC	CASSFNRTDTQYFF
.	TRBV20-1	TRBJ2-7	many	TGCAGTGCCGGCGAGGGCCTCTACGAGCAGTACTTC	CSAGEGLYEQYF
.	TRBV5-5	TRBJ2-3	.	TGTGCCAGCACCTTGAGCATCGATACGCAGTATTTT	CASTLSIDTQYF
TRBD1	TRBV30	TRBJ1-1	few	TGTGCCTGGAGGAGGACAGGGGTTGCATCTGAAGCTTTCTTT	CAWRRTGVASEAFF
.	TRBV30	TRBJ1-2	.	TGTGCCTGGAGTGCAGTGAGATACCCCTATGGCTACACCTTC	CAWSAVRYPYGYTF
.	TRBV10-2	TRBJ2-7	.	TGCGCCAGCAAGGCAACAGCTCCGGGCGAGGAGTACTTC	CASKATAPGEEYF
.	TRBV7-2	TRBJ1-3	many	TGTGCCAGCAGCTTAAATACAGACTCTGGAAACACCATATATTTT	CASSLNTDSGNTIYF
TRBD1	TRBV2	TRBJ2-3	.	TGTGCCGTCTCTCAGGGGGTTACAGTCGATACGCAGTTTTTT	CAVSQGVTVDTQFF
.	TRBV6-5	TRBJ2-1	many	TGTGCCAGCAGTTACTCGGGGGGCGCCTACAATGAGCAGTTCTTC	CASSYSGGAYNEQFF
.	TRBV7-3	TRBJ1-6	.	TGTGCCAGCAGCTCCCTCTGGAATTCACCCCTCCACTTT	CASSSLWNSPLHF
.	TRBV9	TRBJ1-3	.	TGTGCCAGCAGCTACCACGGGGAACTGAACTACAAGCCCATATATTTT	CASSYHGELNYKPIYF
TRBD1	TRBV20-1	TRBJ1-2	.	TGCAGTGCTAGGGCGACAGGGACTAACGATGGCTACACCTTC	CSARATGTNDGYTF
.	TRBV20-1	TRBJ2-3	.	TGCAGTGCTAGAGATGCCACGGCAGGTGATACGCAGTATTTT	CSARDATAGDTQYF
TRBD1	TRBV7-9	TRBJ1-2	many	TGTGCCAGCAGCTGGGGACAGGAGGTTAGCTATGGCTACACCTTC	CASSWGQEVSYGYTF
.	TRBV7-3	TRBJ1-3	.	TGTGCCAGCAGTCTGCAGGGGCCTGGAAACGCGATATATTTT	CASSLQGPGNAIYF
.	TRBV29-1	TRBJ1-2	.	TGCAGCGTTGGAGCAGGGCCCTATGGCTACACCTTC	CSVGAGPYGYTF
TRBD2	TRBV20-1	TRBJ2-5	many	TGCAGTGCTAGGGGACTAGCGGGGGGCCAAGAGACCCAGTACTTC	CSARGLAGGQETQYF
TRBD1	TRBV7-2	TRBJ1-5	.	TGTGCCAGCAGCTTAAGGGACAGCCAATATACCAATCATCCCCAGCATTTT	CASSLRDSQYTNHPQHF
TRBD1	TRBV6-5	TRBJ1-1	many	TGTGCCAGCAAGGACAGGGGGGTTTCTATGAACACTGAAGCTTTCTTT	CASKDRGVSMNTEAFF
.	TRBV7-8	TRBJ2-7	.	TGTGCCAGCAGTCCGGTGCCGTCGAGGGGATCGGGGGAGCAGTACTTC	CASSPVPSRGSGEQYF
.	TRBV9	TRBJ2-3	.	TGTGCCAGCAGCTCCCGCGGGGAACTGAACTACGAGCCGCAGTATTTT	CASSSRGELNYEPQYF
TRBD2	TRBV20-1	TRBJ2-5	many	TGCAGTGCCCCTGGCTGGGCCGGGGGGAAAGAGACCCAGTACTTC	CSAPGWAGGKETQYF
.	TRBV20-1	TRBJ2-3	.	TGCAGTGCAAAAGACCTAACCTACGAGCCGCAGTATTTT	CSAKDLTYEPQYF
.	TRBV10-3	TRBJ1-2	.	TGTGCCATCAGTGGACAGTCCTCGAGCTATGGCTACACCTTC	CAISGQSSSYGYTF
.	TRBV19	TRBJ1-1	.	TGTGCCAGCAGCGTAGCAGGGCAGTTGAACACTGAAGCTTTCTTT	CASSVAGQLNTEAFF
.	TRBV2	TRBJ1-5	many	TGTGCCAGCAGTGAATCGGGTTTTAATCAGCCCCAGCATTTT	CASSESGFNQPQHF
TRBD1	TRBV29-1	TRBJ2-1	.	TGCAGTGCTAGAGGGGGCCCTTCCTACACTGAGGAGTTCTTC	CSARGGPSYTEEFF
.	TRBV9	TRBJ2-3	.	TGTGCCAGCAGCGGACGGGGGGCGGGCACAGATACGCAGTATTTT	CASSGRGAGTDTQYF